The next 27 T cell receptor beta chains were all read from a single sample in a study of post-analysis software for immune sequencing data. These receptors have no known antigen. Prepared libraries of TCR beta cDNA carried unique molecular identifiers. TCRdb passed the PCR reads through MiXCR, listing each CDR3 protein once. Here the sample spans 450,000 to 700,000 distinct CDR3 sequences, roughly two fifths being singletons. Study outcomes and limitations: When patients were compared with controls, about five TRBV segments were more frequent, TRBV5-6, TRBV5-1 and TRBV20-1 among them.

Sequencing input: blood. The receptors stem from a girl between 5 and 17 years old with multiple sclerosis.

This clonotype was counted only a few times. The chain couples TRBV5-5 to TRBJ2-7; D not certain. CDR3 length: 17 residues. Per germline, CDR1 SGHKS and CDR2 YYEKEE (reference sequence). The V gene lost 4 bases and the J gene lost 6 bases, with 26 bases spanning the gap. This CDR3 is CASSQIEDLPRSGEQYF. The CDR3 nucleotides are TGTGCCAGCAGCCAAATCGAGGACCTACCTAGATCCGGCGAGCAGTACTTC.

This clonotype has more than one count but fewer than ten. The V and J genes are TRBV12-3 or TRBV12-4 and TRBJ2-3, with TRBD2 identical over 11 bases. The CDR3 is 17 residues long. V lost 5 bases and J lost 2; bases outside the gene matches: 9. CDR3 sequence (DNA): TGTGCCAGCAGTGGGACTAGCGGCACCTACTACACAGATACGCAGTATTTT. This sequence encodes CASSGTSGTYYTDTQYF.

As for this clonotype: The CDR3 does not end in the conserved phenylalanine or tryptophan, so this is likely a read error. The chain is built from TRBV29-1 and TRBJ1-2; 10 nucleotides line up with TRBD1. This CDR3 spans 13 amino acids. The germline CDR1 and CDR2 sequences are SQVTM and ANQGSEA. V gave up 3 bases and J gave up 2 bases; unmatched junction bases: 0. The CDR3 bases are TGCAGCGTTGAGGGACAGGGGAACTATGGCTACACCGTC. Its protein is CSVEGQGNYGYTV.

V is TRBV7-9 and J is TRBJ2-4; D is uncertain. Between the trimmed V and J ends, which lost 1 base and 0 bases, there was a span of 13 bases. Germline-derived CDR1 and CDR2 are SEHNR and FQNEAQ (reference sequence). The CDR3 is 17 residues long. CDR3 sequence: CASSLEGRYLAKNIQYF. The CDR3 nucleotides read TGTGCCAGCAGCTTAGAAGGGCGGTACTTAGCCAAAAACATTCAGTACTTC.

The chain is built from TRBV5-1 and TRBJ2-5; TRBD2 matches at 7 bases. Germline CDR1 SGHRS, CDR2 YFSETQ. With 0 bases clipped from V and 2 bases from J, the junction kept 10 bases outside the gene matches. The length of the CDR3 is 17 residues. The CDR3 DNA reads TGCGCCAGCAGCTTGGCCCTAGCGGATTCACCACAAGAGACCCAGTACTTC. Translating gives CASSLALADSPQETQYF.

The chain combines TRBV28 with TRBJ1-2; 8 bases line up with TRBD1. V lost 6 bases, J lost 7 bases, and 4 bases stayed unmatched. Germline-derived CDR1 and CDR2 are MDHEN and SYDVKM. This CDR3 is built from 12 residues. CDR3 sequence: CASRMDRVGYTF. As DNA, the CDR3 is TGTGCCAGCAGGATGGACAGGGTTGGCTACACCTTC.

This clonotype came up a few times. The chain links TRBV5-1 to TRBJ1-2, with D unresolved. The CDR3 totals 16 residues. CDR1 and CDR2 from the germline V gene are SGHRS and YFSETQ. Trimming stripped 0 bases from V and 2 bases from J, with 14 bases between. CDR3 DNA: TGCGCCAGCAGCTTGGACGCAACCACCGTGAACTATGGCTACACCTTC. It yields the protein CASSLDATTVNYGYTF.

The chain is built from TRBV5-1 and TRBJ1-1; D possibly corresponds to TRBD1 (6 bases). This CDR3 has 11 amino acids. Germline-derived CDR1 and CDR2 are SGHRS and YFSETQ. CDR3 in amino acids: CPKGVGTEAFF. The CDR3 DNA follows: TGCCCCAAGGGGGTAGGCACTGAAGCTTTCTTT.

The V call is TRBV29-1, the J call TRBJ2-1; 10 nucleotides line up with TRBD1. This CDR3 spans 14 amino acids. With 6 bases clipped from V and 7 bases from J, the junction kept 9 bases outside the gene matches. Germline CDR1 and CDR2: SQVTM and ANQGSEA. CDR3 protein: CSVQTGQGRNEQFF. The CDR3 DNA is TGCAGCGTCCAAACGGGACAGGGGAGAAATGAGCAGTTCTTC.

V usage is TRBV5-1 and J usage is TRBJ2-7; D unresolved. Germline-derived CDR1 and CDR2 are SGHRS and YFSETQ. This CDR3 has 13 amino acids. Deletions cut 3 bases from V and 2 bases from J, with 9 bases between. The CDR3 sequence is CASSSYGPYEQYF. The CDR3 DNA is TGCGCCAGCAGCTCGTATGGGCCCTACGAGCAGTACTTC.

This clonotype has a handful of counts. J is TRBJ2-1 and V is TRBV11-2; D is possibly TRBD1 or TRBD2 (6 bases each). This CDR3 region has 14 residues. CDR1 and CDR2 from the germline V gene are SGHAT and FQNNGV. Trimming left V 7 bases short and J 0 bases short, with 10 bases between. The chain's CDR3 is CASIRGLSYNEQFF. Here the CDR3 DNA reads TGTGCCAGCATTCGGGGGCTCTCCTACAATGAGCAGTTCTTC.

Regarding this clonotype: Compared with germline, one end of the junction differs, possibly owing to a read error. The chain is built from TRBV20-1 and TRBJ2-5; D is ambiguous. This CDR3 is 11 amino acids long. From germline, CDR1 is DFQATT and CDR2 SNEGSKA (reference sequence). CDR3 sequence (DNA): TGCAGTGCTAGAGATGGAGAGACCCAGGACTTC. This codes for CSARDGETQDF.

The chain recombines TRBV5-5 with TRBJ2-7, with D perhaps being TRBD1 or TRBD2 (5 bases each). With 4 bases removed from V and 9 bases from J, the gap between germline ends came to 17 bases. The CDR3 contains 13 residues. The germline gives CDR1 SGHKS, CDR2 YYEKEE (reference sequence). CDR3 DNA: TGTGCCAGCAGCACTGGGACGCCTCGAAGGCAGTACTTC. Translated, it gives CASSTGTPRRQYF. Full variable domain (remainder filled in from reference TRBV5-5 and TRBJ2-7): DAGVTQSPTHLIKTRGQQVTLRCSPISGHKSVSWYQQVLGQGPQFIFQYYEKEERGRGNFPDRFSARQFPNYSSELNVNALLLGDSALYLCASSTGTPRRQYFGPGTRLTVT.

To note about this clonotype: An end of the junction does not agree with germline; a read error may underlie this. V is TRBV27 and J is TRBJ2-7, with TRBD1 matching over 7 bases. The CDR3 sequence is 15 residues long. Germline assignment: CDR1 MNHEY and CDR2 SMNVEV (reference sequence). Here the CDR3 reads CASSSTGLPPYERYF. In nucleotides, the CDR3 is TGTGCCAGCAGTTCGACAGGGCTGCCGCCCTACGAGCGGTACTTC.

The DNA of the CDR3 is TGTGCCATCAGGTACACGGCGGGCGCCTCCTACGAGCAGTACTTC. It codes for CAIRYTAGASYEQYF. The V gene is TRBV10-3, the J gene TRBJ2-7, with TRBD2 as a possible D gene (5 bases). Trimming stripped 6 bases from V and 0 bases from J, with 15 bases between. CDR1 is ENHRY, CDR2 SYGVKD, per germline. The CDR3 length is 15 residues.

This clonotype showed up many times. The chain employs TRBV5-1 and TRBJ1-2, with a weak D call TRBD1 (6 bases). The germline gives CDR1 SGHRS, CDR2 YFSETQ. The CDR3 runs to 13 residues. V was shortened by 2 bases and J by 3 bases, with 8 bases between the two germline ends. The CDR3 here is CASSLRGDYGYTF. CDR3 nucleotides: TGCGCCAGCAGCTTAAGGGGGGACTATGGCTACACCTTC.

This chain uses TRBV20-1 with TRBJ2-1, with 9 bases matching TRBD2. The CDR3 runs to 13 residues. J lost 3 bases, V lost 4 bases, and 1 base had no gene match. Germline-derived CDR1 and CDR2 are DFQATT and SNEGSKA (reference sequence). The CDR3 DNA sequence: TGCAGTGCTATAGCGGGGGACTACAATGAGCAGTTCTTC. Translation gives CSAIAGDYNEQFF.

The chain recombines TRBV4-2 with TRBJ2-1, with TRBD2 matching 8 bases. The ends lost 0 bases at V and 2 bases at J; junction bases unmatched: 3. This CDR3 has 16 residues. The germline V gene encodes CDR1 LGHNA and CDR2 YNFKEQ. The chain's CDR3 is CASSQEDGGAYNEQFF. DNA for the CDR3: TGTGCCAGCAGCCAAGAGGACGGGGGGGCCTACAATGAGCAGTTCTTC.

The chain uses TRBV12-3 or TRBV12-4 and TRBJ1-5, with D uncertain. V was trimmed by 3 bases and J by 4 bases, leaving 19 bases between them. The CDR3 loop spans 17 amino acids. CDR3 in DNA: TGTGCCAGCAGTTTGTCCTCACTACCGGGCTATAATCAGCCCCAGCATTTT. Amino acids: CASSLSSLPGYNQPQHF.

In this sample, this clonotype turned up many times. The chain recombines TRBV5-1 with TRBJ2-5; TRBD2 agrees at 12 bases. The CDR3 has 15 amino acids. The ends lost 4 bases at V and 5 bases at J; junction bases unmatched: 6. Germline CDR1 SGHRS, CDR2 YFSETQ. CDR3 bases: TGCGCCAGCAGCCTCGGACTAGCGGGAAGGGAGACCCAGTACTTC. Translation: CASSLGLAGRETQYF.

V gene TRBV30 combines with J gene TRBJ2-7, with 10 bases fitting TRBD1. CDR1 GTSNPN and CDR2 SVGIG come from the germline V gene (reference sequence). V lost 2 bases to trimming and J lost 2 bases; unmatched junction nucleotides: 6. The CDR3 contains 15 residues. As DNA, the CDR3 is TGTGCCTGGAGTTATGCCGGGACAGGGGCCTACGAGCAGTACTTC. It codes for CAWSYAGTGAYEQYF.

In its sample, this clonotype was seen a few times. The V and J genes are TRBV29-1 and TRBJ1-5; TRBD1 might be the D (6 bases). The CDR3 is made up of 14 amino acids. CDR1 and CDR2 (germline): SQVTM, ANQGSEA. V was cut by 7 bases and J by 7 bases, with 20 bases left in between. Here the CDR3 reads CSALVLGTQQPQHF. As DNA, the CDR3 is TGCAGCGCTTTAGTCCTCGGGACACAACAGCCCCAGCATTTT.

V usage is TRBV20-1 and J usage is TRBJ2-7; 11 positions match TRBD2. There are 13 residues in the CDR3. From germline, CDR1 is DFQATT and CDR2 SNEGSKA (reference sequence). J lost 2 bases, V lost 7 bases, and 4 bases had no gene match. CDR3 in DNA: TGCAGTGTAGCGGGAGGGCCCACCTACGAGCAGTACTTC. It translates to CSVAGGPTYEQYF.

V gene TRBV5-4 combines with J gene TRBJ2-2; TRBD2 matches 9 bases. Germline CDR1 SGHNT, CDR2 YYREEE (reference sequence). Trimming took 1 base from V and 5 from J; bases not matched to a gene: 6. The CDR3 is 16 residues long. CDR3: CASSLRAGGKTGELFF. In nucleotides, the CDR3 is TGTGCCAGCAGCTTGAGAGCGGGAGGAAAAACCGGGGAGCTGTTTTTT.

This clonotype was detected a few times. This sequence joins TRBV12-3 or TRBV12-4 and TRBJ1-1; tentatively, D is TRBD1 (6 bases). The CDR3 contains 13 residues. V gave up 8 bases and J gave up 7 bases, with 17 bases separating them. The CDR3 nucleotides read TGTGCCAGCCTTTTGGGGGGACAAGGTGAAGCTTTCTTT. Encoded protein: CASLLGGQGEAFF.

The V gene is TRBV5-1, the J gene TRBJ1-2, with TRBD1 as a possible D gene (5 bases). Looked up from germline, CDR1 is SGHRS and CDR2 is YFSETQ. V lost 0 bases and J 3 bases, leaving 12 bases between the germline ends. The CDR3 has 15 amino acids. CDR3 DNA: TGCGCCAGCAGCTTGGGGGGGGGTCTGGACTATGGCTACACCTTC. Its translation is CASSLGGGLDYGYTF.

This clonotype was detected only a few times. Here the CDR3 reads CASSPLLLAEETQYF. CDR3 coding DNA: TGCGCCAGCAGCCCTCTTCTTCTAGCCGAAGAGACCCAGTACTTC. The chain uses TRBV4-1 and TRBJ2-5, with a weak D call TRBD2 (5 bases). The V end was cut by 4 bases, the J end by 3 bases, with 15 bases between. This CDR3 has 15 residues. In germline, CDR1 is MGHRA, CDR2 YSYEKL.